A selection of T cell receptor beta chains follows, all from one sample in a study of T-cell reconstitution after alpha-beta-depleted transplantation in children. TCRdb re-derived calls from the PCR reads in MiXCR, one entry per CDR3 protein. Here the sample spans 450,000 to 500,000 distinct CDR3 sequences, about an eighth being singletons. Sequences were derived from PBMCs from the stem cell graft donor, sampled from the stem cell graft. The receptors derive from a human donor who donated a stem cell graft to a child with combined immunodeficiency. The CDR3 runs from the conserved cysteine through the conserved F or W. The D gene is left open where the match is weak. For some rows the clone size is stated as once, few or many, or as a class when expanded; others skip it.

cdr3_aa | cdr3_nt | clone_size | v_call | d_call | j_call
CASSEGLAGVRTGELFF | TGTGCCAGCAGCGAGGGACTAGCGGGAGTACGTACCGGGGAGCTGTTTTTT | NA | TRBV7-3 | TRBD2 | TRBJ2-2
CASSYSILAGGLNEQYF | TGTGCCAGCAGTTACTCCATTCTAGCGGGAGGCCTCAACGAGCAGTACTTC | NA | TRBV6-2/TRBV6-3 | TRBD2 | TRBJ2-7
CASSPMDSPYEQYF | TGTGCCAGCTCACCTATGGACAGTCCCTACGAGCAGTACTTC | few | TRBV18 | NA | TRBJ2-7
CASSLGSAGTEAFF | TGTGCCAGCAGCTTAGGTTCCGCGGGCACTGAAGCTTTCTTT | NA | TRBV11-3 | NA | TRBJ1-1
CASTYANQPQHF | TGTGCCAGCACCTATGCGAATCAGCCCCAGCATTTT | many | TRBV12-3/TRBV12-4 | NA | TRBJ1-5
CAWSETTDGSQHF | TGTGCCTGGAGCGAAACGACCGACGGGTCCCAGCATTTT | few | TRBV30 | NA | TRBJ1-5
CASSVGAGDTDTQYF | TGTGCCAGCAGCGTAGGGGCGGGGGACACAGATACGCAGTATTTT | NA | TRBV9 | TRBD2 | TRBJ2-3
CASSAGTSGAGELFF | TGTGCCAGCAGTGCCGGGACTAGCGGGGCCGGGGAGCTGTTTTTT | few | TRBV12-3/TRBV12-4 | TRBD2 | TRBJ2-2
CASSPRTGGLNTEAFF | TGTGCCAGCAGCCCCCGGACAGGGGGCTTGAACACTGAAGCTTTCTTT | NA | TRBV5-6 | TRBD1 | TRBJ1-1
CASSSDVSTDTQYF | TGCGCCAGCAGCTCGGACGTTTCCACAGATACGCAGTATTTT | many | TRBV5-1 | NA | TRBJ2-3
CASSLYGGAGNQPQHF | TGTGCCAGCAGCTTGTATGGGGGCGCCGGCAATCAGCCCCAGCATTTT | few | TRBV5-6 | NA | TRBJ1-5
CASSLEIMREGHETQYF | TGTGCCAGCAGCTTAGAGATCATGCGAGAGGGGCATGAGACCCAGTACTTC | NA | TRBV11-2 | NA | TRBJ2-5
CASSLADRELFF | TGTGCCAGCAGTCTAGCGGACAGGGAGCTGTTTTTT | NA | TRBV28 | TRBD2 | TRBJ2-2
CASSQAGTSIYEQFF | TGCGCCAGCAGCCAAGCGGGGACTAGTATTTATGAGCAGTTCTTC | NA | TRBV4-3 | TRBD2 | TRBJ2-1
CATVRQKDGYGYTF | TGTGCCACGGTCAGACAGAAGGACGGCTATGGCTACACCTTC | few | TRBV6-2/TRBV6-3 | NA | TRBJ1-2
CASSYDLAGVTGELFF | TGTGCCAGCAGTTACGACCTAGCGGGGGTAACCGGGGAGCTGTTTTTT | many | TRBV6-5 | TRBD2 | TRBJ2-2
CASSGYEQYF | TGTGCCAGCAGTGGCTACGAGCAGTACTTC | many | TRBV2 | NA | TRBJ2-7
CSALTGTSGRNEQFF | TGCAGTGCGCTAACCGGGACTAGCGGGAGGAATGAGCAGTTCTTC | many | TRBV20-1 | TRBD2 | TRBJ2-1
CASSPGGPGEQYF | TGTGCCAGCAGCCCGGGGGGCCCTGGGGAGCAGTACTTC | NA | TRBV6-6 | NA | TRBJ2-7
CASSHAGRIYGYTF | TGTGCCAGCAGCCATGCAGGACGGATCTATGGCTACACCTTC | NA | TRBV3-1 | NA | TRBJ1-2
CATSESNVKGAKFF | TGTGCCACCAGTGAGTCTAACGTGAAAGGGGCCAAGTTCTTC | many | TRBV24-1 | NA | TRBJ2-1
CASSSFGAGNTEAFF | NA | NA | TRBV11-2 | NA | TRBJ1-1
CASRRTSGSYEQFF | TGTGCCAGCAGACGGACTAGCGGGAGCTATGAGCAGTTCTTC | NA | TRBV12-3/TRBV12-4 | TRBD2 | TRBJ2-1
CASSPTGQGGITEAFF | TGCGCCAGCAGCCCTACGGGACAGGGGGGCATCACTGAAGCTTTCTTT | many | TRBV5-1 | TRBD1 | TRBJ1-1
CATARGSGQGAYEQYF | TGTGCCACCGCCCGAGGGTCCGGACAGGGGGCCTACGAGCAGTACTTC | few | TRBV24-1 | TRBD1 | TRBJ2-7
CASSITIPHEQFF | TGTGCCAGCAGTATTACGATCCCGCATGAGCAGTTCTTC | few | TRBV27 | NA | TRBJ2-1
CASSQVSILGDPGELFF | TGTGCCAGCAGCCAAGTCTCGATCTTAGGGGATCCCGGGGAGCTGTTTTTT | NA | TRBV4-2 | NA | TRBJ2-2
CASTAGTGLYSNQPQHF | TGTGCCAGCACCGCCGGGACAGGACTATATAGCAATCAGCCCCAGCATTTT | few | TRBV12-3/TRBV12-4 | TRBD1 | TRBJ1-5
CASSFLLAPSSYEQYF | TGCGCCAGCAGCTTCCTTTTGGCGCCGAGCTCCTACGAGCAGTACTTC | many | TRBV5-1 | NA | TRBJ2-7
CASSLAGTTVGNEQFF | TGCGCCAGCAGCTTGGCCGGGACGACGGTCGGCAATGAGCAGTTCTTC | few | TRBV5-1 | NA | TRBJ2-1
CASASHLGVGEQYF | TGTGCCAGCGCTTCCCACCTCGGGGTAGGGGAGCAGTACTTC | NA | TRBV27 | NA | TRBJ2-7